This entry describes one T cell receptor (beta chain). This clonotype was detected only a few times. It has no known antigen specificity. No clone much larger than this one lies a single base away; base qualities are absent. Instrument on record: Illumina HiSeq 2500. TCR beta libraries were prepared by quantitative 5'-RACE with molecular barcodes. Concerning the study's data processing: To identify disease-linked TCR variants, a new computational method was used, one built on a probabilistic model of VDJ rearrangement. TCRdb reanalyzed the raw reads on its own, using fastp at Q25 for trimming and MiXCR for clone calling, and kept in-frame beta chains. Each entry is one CDR3 protein sequence, shown with its most common DNA and genes. The V and J calls were not made by the authors but by TCRdb's processing. The sample has hundreds of thousands of distinct CDR3 sequences on record, around 21% of them singletons. The biggest ten clones account for about 3.7% of the sample.

The CDR3 sequence holds 16 residues, the cysteine and phenylalanine included. The kept DNA is CDR3 alone, 48 bases in frame from the first base. The germline V gene (reference sequence) provides CDR1 LGHDT and CDR2 YNNKEL. V ends up 4 bases short and J 3 bases short, with an unmatched junction base count of 10. These data originate in a study of CD8 T cells in ankylosing spondylitis (dated 2017 in TCRdb). About the study as a whole: The study set out to find disease-linked TCR variants by profiling T cell receptor beta repertoires in ankylosing spondylitis patients and healthy donors. In total, the full study cohort was made up of some 100 healthy donors and more than 20 ankylosing spondylitis patients. Peripheral blood was sampled, and synovial fluid was also collected from ankylosing spondylitis patients.

Results the study describes overall, beyond this receptor: A TCR beta motif of eight highly homologous amino acid variants appeared characteristic of blood from ankylosing spondylitis patients. Some motif variants were previously reported in synovial fluid and blood of reactive arthritis patients, suggesting common disease-initiation mechanisms. Significant enrichment of the disease-linked clones was reported in matched synovial fluid samples from ankylosing spondylitis patients. The disease-linked clones had a CD8+ phenotype and were found at relatively low frequencies in peripheral blood.

Sequenced input: blood, either unsorted or a sorted T cell fraction (not recorded which). The TCR comes from a female donor with ankylosing spondylitis or in good health (not recorded which). This chain joins TRBV3-1 to TRBJ2-3; TRBD2 lines up with 7 middle nucleotides. The DNA is TGTGCCAGCAGCCCCTGGGGGTTTAGCGGGACAGATACGCAGTATTTT. Its translation is CASSPWGFSGTDTQYF.